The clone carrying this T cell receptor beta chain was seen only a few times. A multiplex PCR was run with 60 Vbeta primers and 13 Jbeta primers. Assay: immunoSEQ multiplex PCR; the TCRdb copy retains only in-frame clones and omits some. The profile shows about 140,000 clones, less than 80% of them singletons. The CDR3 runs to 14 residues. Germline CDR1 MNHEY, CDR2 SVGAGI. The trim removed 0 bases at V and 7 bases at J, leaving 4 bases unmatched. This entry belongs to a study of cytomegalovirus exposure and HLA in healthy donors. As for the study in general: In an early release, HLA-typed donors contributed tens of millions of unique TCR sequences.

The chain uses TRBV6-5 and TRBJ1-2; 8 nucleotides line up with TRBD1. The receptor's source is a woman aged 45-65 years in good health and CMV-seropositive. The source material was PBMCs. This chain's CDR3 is CASSYSPTGAGYTF. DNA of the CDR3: TGTGCCAGCAGTTACTCCCCGACAGGGGCTGGCTACACCTTC.